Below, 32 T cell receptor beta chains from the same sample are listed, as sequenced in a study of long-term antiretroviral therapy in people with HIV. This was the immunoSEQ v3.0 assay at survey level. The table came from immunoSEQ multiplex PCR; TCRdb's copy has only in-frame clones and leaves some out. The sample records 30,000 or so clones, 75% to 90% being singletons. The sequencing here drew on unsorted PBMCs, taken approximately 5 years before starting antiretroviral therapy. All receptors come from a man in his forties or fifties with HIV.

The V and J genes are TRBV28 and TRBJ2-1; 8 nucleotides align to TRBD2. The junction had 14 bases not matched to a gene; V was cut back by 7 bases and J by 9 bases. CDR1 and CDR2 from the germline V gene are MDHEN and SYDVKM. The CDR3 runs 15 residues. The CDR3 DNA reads TGTGCCAGCACCCGAACCCCCGGGGGGGCCGGTGAGCAGTTCTTC. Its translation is CASTRTPGGAGEQFF.

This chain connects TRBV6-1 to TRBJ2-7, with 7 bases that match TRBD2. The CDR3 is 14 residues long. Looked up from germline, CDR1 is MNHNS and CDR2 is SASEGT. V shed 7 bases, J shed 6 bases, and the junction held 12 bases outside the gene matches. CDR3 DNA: TGTGCCAGCACCAGAAGACTAGCCCTCCCCGAGCAGTACTTC. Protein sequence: CASTRRLALPEQYF.

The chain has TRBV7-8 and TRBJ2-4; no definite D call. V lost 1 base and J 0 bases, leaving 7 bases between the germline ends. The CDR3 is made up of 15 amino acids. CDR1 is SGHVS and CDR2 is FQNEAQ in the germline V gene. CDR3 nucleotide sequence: TGTGCCAGCAGCTTAGACTCCGGAGCCAAAAACATTCAGTACTTC. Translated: CASSLDSGAKNIQYF. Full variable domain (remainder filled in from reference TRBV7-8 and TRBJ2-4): GAGVSQSPRYKVAKRGQDVALRCDPISGHVSLFWYQQALGQGPEFLTYFQNEAQLDKSGLPSDRFFAERPEGSVSTLKIQRTQQEDSAVYLCASSLDSGAKNIQYFGAGTRLSVL.

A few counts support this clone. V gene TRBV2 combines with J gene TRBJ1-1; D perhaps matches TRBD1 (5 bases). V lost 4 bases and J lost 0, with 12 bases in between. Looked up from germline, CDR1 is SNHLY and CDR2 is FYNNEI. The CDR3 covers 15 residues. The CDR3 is CASSGGPNMNTEAFF. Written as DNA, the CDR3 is TGTGCCAGCAGTGGGGGACCAAACATGAACACTGAAGCTTTCTTT.

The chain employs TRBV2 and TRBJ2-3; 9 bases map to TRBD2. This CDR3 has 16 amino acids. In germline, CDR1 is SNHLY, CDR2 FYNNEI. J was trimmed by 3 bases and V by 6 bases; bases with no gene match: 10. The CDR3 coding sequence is TGTGCCAGCAGGGCCGATTTAGCGGGGGATACAGATACGCAGTATTTT. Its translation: CASRADLAGDTDTQYF. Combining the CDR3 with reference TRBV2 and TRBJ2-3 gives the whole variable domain EPEVTQTPSHQVTQMGQEVILRCVPISNHLYFYWYRQILGQKVEFLVSFYNNEISEKSEIFDDQFSVERPDGSNFTLKIRSTKLEDSAMYFCASRADLAGDTDTQYFGPGTRLTVL.

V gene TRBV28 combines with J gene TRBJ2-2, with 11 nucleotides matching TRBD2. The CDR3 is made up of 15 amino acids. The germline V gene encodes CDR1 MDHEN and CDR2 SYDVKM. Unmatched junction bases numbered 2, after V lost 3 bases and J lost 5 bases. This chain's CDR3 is CASSFGTSGTGELFF. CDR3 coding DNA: TGTGCCAGCAGTTTCGGGACTAGCGGTACCGGGGAGCTGTTTTTT.

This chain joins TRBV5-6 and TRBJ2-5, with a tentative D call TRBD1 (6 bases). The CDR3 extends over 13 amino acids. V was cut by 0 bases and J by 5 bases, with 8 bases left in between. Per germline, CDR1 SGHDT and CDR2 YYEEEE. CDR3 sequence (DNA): TGTGCCAGCAGCTTGGCAGGGGCGGAGACCCAGTACTTC. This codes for CASSLAGAETQYF.

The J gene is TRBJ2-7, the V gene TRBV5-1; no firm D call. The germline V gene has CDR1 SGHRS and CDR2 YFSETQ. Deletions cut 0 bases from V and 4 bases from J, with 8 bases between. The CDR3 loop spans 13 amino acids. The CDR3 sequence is CASSLVGSYEQYF. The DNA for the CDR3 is TGCGCCAGCAGCTTGGTTGGTTCATACGAGCAGTACTTC.

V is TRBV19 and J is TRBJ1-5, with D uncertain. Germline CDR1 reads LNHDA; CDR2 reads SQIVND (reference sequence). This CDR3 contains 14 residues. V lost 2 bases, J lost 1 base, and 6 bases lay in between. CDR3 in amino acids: CASSIQESNQPQHF. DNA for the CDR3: TGTGCCAGTAGTATACAGGAAAGCAATCAGCCCCAGCATTTT. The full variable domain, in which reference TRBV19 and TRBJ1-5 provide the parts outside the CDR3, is DGGITQSPKYLFRKEGQNVTLSCEQNLNHDAMYWYRQDPGQGLRLIYYSQIVNDFQKGDIAEGYSVSREKKESFPLTVTSAQKNPTAFYLCASSIQESNQPQHFGDGTRLSIL.

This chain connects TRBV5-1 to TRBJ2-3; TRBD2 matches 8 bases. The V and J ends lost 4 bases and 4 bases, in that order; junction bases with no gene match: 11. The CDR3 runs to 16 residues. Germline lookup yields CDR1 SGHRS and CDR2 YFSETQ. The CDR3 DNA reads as TGCGCCAGCAGCCCACGCTCGGGGGGGCTGGCAGATACGCAGTATTTT. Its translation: CASSPRSGGLADTQYF.

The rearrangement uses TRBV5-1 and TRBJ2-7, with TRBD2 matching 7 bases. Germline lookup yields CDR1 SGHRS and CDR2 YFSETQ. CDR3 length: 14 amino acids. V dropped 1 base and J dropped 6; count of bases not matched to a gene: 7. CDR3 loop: CASSLRLAPLEQYF. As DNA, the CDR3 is TGCGCCAGCAGCTTGCGACTAGCTCCCCTCGAGCAGTACTTC.

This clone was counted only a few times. The CDR3 region is CASSRDSTGELFF. The CDR3 coding sequence is TGCGCCAGCAGCCGGGACAGCACCGGGGAGCTGTTTTTT. The rearrangement joins TRBV5-1 to TRBJ2-2, with 7 bases that match TRBD1. CDR1 is SGHRS, CDR2 YFSETQ, per germline. V lost 4 bases to trimming and J lost 4 bases; unmatched junction nucleotides: 1. This CDR3 is built from 13 residues.

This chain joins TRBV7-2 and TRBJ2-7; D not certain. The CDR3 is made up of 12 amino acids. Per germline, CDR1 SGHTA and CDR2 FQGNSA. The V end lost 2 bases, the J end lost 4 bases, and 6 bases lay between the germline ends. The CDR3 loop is CASSLYRYEQYF. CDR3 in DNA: TGTGCCAGCAGCTTATACCGGTACGAGCAGTACTTC.

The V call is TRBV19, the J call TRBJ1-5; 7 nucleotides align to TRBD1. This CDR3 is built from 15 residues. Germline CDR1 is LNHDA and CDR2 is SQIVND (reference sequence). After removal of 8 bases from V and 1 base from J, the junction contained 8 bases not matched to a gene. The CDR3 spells CASQTGAESNQPQHF. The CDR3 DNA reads TGTGCCAGTCAAACAGGGGCAGAAAGCAATCAGCCCCAGCATTTT.

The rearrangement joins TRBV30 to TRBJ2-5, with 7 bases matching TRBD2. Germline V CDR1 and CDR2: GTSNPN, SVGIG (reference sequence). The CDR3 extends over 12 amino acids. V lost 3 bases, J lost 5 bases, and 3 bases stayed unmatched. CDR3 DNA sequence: TGTGCCTGGAGCGGGAGGCCGGAGACCCAGTACTTC. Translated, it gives CAWSGRPETQYF.

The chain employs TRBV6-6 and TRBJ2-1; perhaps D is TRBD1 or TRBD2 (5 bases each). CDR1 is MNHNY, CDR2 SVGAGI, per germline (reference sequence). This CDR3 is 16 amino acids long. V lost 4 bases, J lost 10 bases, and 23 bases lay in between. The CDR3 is CASSWLGVGTSAEQFF. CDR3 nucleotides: TGTGCCAGCAGTTGGCTCGGTGTTGGGACCTCAGCCGAGCAGTTCTTC.

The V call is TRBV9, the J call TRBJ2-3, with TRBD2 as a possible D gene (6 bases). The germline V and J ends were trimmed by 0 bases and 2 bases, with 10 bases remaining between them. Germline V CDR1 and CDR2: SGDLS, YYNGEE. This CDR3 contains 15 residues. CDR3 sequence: CASSVVAGSTDTQYF. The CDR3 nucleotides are TGTGCCAGCAGCGTAGTGGCGGGGTCCACAGATACGCAGTATTTT.

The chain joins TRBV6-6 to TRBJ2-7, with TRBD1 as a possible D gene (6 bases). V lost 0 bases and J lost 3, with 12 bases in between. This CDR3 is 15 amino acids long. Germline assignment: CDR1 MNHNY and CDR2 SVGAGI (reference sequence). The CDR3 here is CASSYSSRGSYEQYF. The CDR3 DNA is TGTGCCAGCAGTTACTCGAGCAGGGGCAGCTACGAGCAGTACTTC.

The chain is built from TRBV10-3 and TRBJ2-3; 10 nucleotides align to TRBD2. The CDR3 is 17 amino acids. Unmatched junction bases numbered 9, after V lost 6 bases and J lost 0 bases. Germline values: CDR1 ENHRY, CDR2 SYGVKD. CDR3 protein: CAISAYIAGGSTDTQYF. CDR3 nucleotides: TGTGCCATCAGCGCATATATAGCGGGGGGCAGCACAGATACGCAGTATTTT.

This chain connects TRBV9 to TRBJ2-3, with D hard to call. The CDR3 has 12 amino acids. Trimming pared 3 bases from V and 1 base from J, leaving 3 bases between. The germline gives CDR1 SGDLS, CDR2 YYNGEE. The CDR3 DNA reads TGTGCCAGCAGCGCCGGCACAGATACGCAGTATTTT. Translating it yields CASSAGTDTQYF.

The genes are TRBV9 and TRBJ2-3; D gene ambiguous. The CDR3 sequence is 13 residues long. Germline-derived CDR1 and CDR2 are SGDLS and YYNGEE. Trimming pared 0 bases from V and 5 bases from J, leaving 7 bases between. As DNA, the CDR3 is TGTGCCAGCAGCGTAGGTGGGGAAGATACGCAGTATTTT. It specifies CASSVGGEDTQYF. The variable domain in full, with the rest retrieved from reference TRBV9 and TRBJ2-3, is DSGVTQTPKHLITATGQRVTLRCSPRSGDLSVYWYQQSLDQGLQFLIQYYNGEERAKGNILERFSAQQFPDLHSELNLSSLELGDSALYFCASSVGGEDTQYFGPGTRLTVL.

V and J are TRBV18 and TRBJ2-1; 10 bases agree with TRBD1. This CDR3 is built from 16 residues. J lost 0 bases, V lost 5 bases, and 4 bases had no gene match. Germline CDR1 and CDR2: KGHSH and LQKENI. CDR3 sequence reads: CASSDDRGRSYNEQFF. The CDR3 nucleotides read TGTGCCAGCTCAGACGACAGGGGGCGCTCCTACAATGAGCAGTTCTTC.

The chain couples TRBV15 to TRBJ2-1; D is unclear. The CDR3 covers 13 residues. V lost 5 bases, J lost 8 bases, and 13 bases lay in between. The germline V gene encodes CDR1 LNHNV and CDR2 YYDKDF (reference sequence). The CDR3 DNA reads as TGTGCCACCAGCGAGGCCCTCAATGATGAGCAGTTCTTC. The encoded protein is CATSEALNDEQFF.

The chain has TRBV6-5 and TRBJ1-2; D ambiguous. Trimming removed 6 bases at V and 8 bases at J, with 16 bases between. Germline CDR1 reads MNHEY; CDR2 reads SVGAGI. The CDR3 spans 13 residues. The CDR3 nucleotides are TGTGCCAGCAGGCGACACGCTTATGAGGGCTACACCTTC. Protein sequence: CASRRHAYEGYTF.

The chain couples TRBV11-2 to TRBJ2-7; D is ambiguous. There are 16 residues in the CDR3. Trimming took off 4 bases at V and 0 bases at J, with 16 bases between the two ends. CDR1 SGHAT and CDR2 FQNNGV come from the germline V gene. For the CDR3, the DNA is TGTGCCAGCAGCTCCCCGCTAGTGTTATACTCCTACGAGCAGTACTTC. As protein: CASSSPLVLYSYEQYF. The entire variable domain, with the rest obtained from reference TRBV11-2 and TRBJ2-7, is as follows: EAGVAQSPRYKIIEKRQSVAFWCNPISGHATLYWYQQILGQGPKLLIQFQNNGVVDDSQLPKDRFSAERLKGVDSTLKIQPAKLEDSAVYLCASSSPLVLYSYEQYFGPGTRLTVT.

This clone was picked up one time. CDR3 loop: CASSGTGNEQYF. CDR3 in DNA: TGTGCCAGCAGTGGGACAGGGAACGAGCAGTACTTC. The chain is built from TRBV6-5 and TRBJ2-7; 9 nucleotides agree with TRBD1. V was clipped by 5 bases and J by 5 bases; unmatched bases: 1. This CDR3 is 12 amino acids long. CDR1 MNHEY and CDR2 SVGAGI come from the germline V gene.

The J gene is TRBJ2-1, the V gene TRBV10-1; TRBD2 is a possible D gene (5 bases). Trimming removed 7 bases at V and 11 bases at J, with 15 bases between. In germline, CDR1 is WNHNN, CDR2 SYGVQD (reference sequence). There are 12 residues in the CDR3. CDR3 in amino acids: CASIGMTGKQFF. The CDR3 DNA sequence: TGCGCCAGCATTGGGATGACCGGGAAGCAGTTCTTC.

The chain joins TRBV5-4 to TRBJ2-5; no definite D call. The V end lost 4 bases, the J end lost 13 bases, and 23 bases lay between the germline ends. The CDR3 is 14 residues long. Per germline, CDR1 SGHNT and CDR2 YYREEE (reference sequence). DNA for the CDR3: TGTGCCAGCAGCCTTGGTTTTGAGGTGGGCAGAGCGTACTTC. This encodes CASSLGFEVGRAYF.

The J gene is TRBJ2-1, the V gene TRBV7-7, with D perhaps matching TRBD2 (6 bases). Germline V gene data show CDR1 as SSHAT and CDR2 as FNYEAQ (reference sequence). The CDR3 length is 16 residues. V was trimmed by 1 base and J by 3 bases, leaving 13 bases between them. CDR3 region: CASSLDGGPYYNEQFF. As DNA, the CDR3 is TGTGCCAGCAGCTTAGACGGGGGTCCTTACTACAATGAGCAGTTCTTC. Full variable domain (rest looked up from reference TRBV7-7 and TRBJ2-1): GAGVSQSPRYKVTKRGQDVTLRCDPISSHATLYWYQQALGQGPEFLTYFNYEAQPDKSGLPSDRFSAERPEGSISTLTIQRTEQRDSAMYRCASSLDGGPYYNEQFFGPGTRLTVL.

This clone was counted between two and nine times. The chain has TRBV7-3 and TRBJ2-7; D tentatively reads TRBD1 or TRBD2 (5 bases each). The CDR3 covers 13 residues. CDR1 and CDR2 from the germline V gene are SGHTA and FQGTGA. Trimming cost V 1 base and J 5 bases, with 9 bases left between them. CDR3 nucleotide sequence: TGTGCCAGCAGCTTAAGCCGGGGCGACGAGCAGTACTTC. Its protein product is CASSLSRGDEQYF.

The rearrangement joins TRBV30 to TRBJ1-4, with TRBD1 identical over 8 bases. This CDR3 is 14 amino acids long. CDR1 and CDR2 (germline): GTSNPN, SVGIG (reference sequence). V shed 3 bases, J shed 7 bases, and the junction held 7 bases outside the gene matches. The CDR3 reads CAWRRTGSSEKLFF. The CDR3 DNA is TGTGCCTGGAGGCGGACAGGGTCTAGTGAAAAACTGTTTTTT.

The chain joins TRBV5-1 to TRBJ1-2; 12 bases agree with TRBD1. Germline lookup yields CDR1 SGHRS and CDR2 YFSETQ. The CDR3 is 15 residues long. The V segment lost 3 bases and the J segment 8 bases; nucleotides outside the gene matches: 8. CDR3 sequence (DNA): TGCGCCAGCAGCTCATCGGGACAGGGGGCGGACGGCTACACCTTC. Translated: CASSSSGQGADGYTF.